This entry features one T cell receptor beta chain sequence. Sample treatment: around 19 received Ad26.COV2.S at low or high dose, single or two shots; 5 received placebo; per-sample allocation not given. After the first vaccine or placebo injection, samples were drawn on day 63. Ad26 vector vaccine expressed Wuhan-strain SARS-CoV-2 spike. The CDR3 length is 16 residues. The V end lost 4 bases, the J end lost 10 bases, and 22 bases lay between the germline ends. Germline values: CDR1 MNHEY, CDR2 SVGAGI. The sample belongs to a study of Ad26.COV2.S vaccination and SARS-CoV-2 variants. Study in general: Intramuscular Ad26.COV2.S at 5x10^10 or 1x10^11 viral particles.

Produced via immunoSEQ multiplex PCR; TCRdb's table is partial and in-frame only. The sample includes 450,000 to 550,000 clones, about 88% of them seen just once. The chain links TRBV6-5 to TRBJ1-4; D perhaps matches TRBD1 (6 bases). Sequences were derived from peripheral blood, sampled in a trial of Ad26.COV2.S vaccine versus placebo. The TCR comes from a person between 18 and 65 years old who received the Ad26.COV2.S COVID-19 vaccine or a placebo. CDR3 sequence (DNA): TGTGCCAGCAGTTCGGAGGGGGTTCCTAAGACTGGAAAACTGTTTTTT. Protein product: CASSSEGVPKTGKLFF.